The sequence of this T cell receptor (beta chain) was determined in a study of response to subunit inactivated influenza vaccine (dated by TCRdb to the late 2010s). Looking at the study overall: Deep quantitative profiling of the T cell receptor repertoire was used in the study to follow responses to a trivalent subunit inactivated influenza vaccine. Overall study results and their limits: The authors proposed that each seasonal influenza vaccination may bring in only a limited number of new T cells.

To prepare the library, RT-PCR was applied. The sequencer listed for this sample is Illumina HiSeq 2500. The raw public reads went through TCRdb reprocessing: fastp at Q25, MiXCR clone calling, in-frame beta chains kept. Rows with one shared CDR3 protein collapse into an entry with the most common genes and DNA. The sample has 500,000 to 550,000 distinct CDR3 sequences on record, approximately 7.8% of them singletons. The ten top clones hold over 10% of the sample. This clonotype was seen a handful of times. Its cognate antigen has yet to be identified. Base qualities are not provided; no much larger clone lies one nucleotide away. This sequence originates from a man aged 50-75 years who received an inactivated influenza vaccine. Donor details come from another sample of the same person, matched by shared clones. Source: PBMCs from blood, taken less than 30 months after vaccination.

The CDR3 protein is CSVRGTSIYSEQYF. In nucleotides, the sequence is TGCAGCGTTCGGGGGACTAGTATTTACTCCGAGCAGTACTTC. The sequence is built from TRBV29-1 and TRBJ2-7, with 8 middle bases fitting TRBD2. The CDR3 numbers 14 residues from cysteine through phenylalanine. Only the CDR3 portion is preserved as DNA: 42 bases, with reading frame beginning at the first base. The germline V gene sets CDR1 to SQVTM and CDR2 to ANQGSEA. Germline trimming: 5 bases from V, 6 bases from J; junction bases outside gene matches: 12.